A selection of T cell receptor beta chains follows, all from one sample in a study of T-cell reconstitution after alpha-beta-depleted transplantation in children. TCRdb re-called the PCR reads with MiXCR, one entry per CDR3 protein. This table holds about 510,000 distinct CDR3 sequences, about an eighth found once. The input for sequencing was PBMCs, mostly from graft donor cells, taken 180 days after TCRalphabeta/CD19-depleted stem cell transplant. The receptors were sampled from a female patient aged 2 to 10 who had a stem cell transplant for aplastic anemia, so the T cells may come from the graft donor. Both conserved end residues are part of each CDR3. The D gene is left open where the match is weak. For some rows the clone size is stated as once, few or many, or as a class when expanded; others skip it.

D gene	V gene	J gene	clone size	CDR3 DNA	CDR3 protein
TRBD2	TRBV10-3	TRBJ2-1	few	TGTGCCATCAGTGACCGACTAGCGGACTACAATGAGCAGTTCTTC	CAISDRLADYNEQFF
TRBD2	TRBV5-6	TRBJ2-2	NA	TGTGCCAGCAGCTTACGGCGCGGGAGGACTGGGGAGCTGTTTTTT	CASSLRRGRTGELFF
NA	TRBV29-1	TRBJ2-3	NA	TGCAGCGTTGAAGATCTGGGGGGTAGCACAGATACGCAGTATTTT	CSVEDLGGSTDTQYF
NA	TRBV20-1	TRBJ1-1	many	TGCAGTGGGTGGGGCGTTGTCGACACTGAAGCTTTCTTT	CSGWGVVDTEAFF
NA	TRBV6-2/TRBV6-3	TRBJ2-1	NA	TGTGCCAGCAGTTACAGGGATCTTGAGCAGTTCTTC	CASSYRDLEQFF
TRBD2	TRBV12-3/TRBV12-4	TRBJ2-7	few	TGTGCCAGCAGGAGAGCGGGATTAGTCGACGAGCAGTACTTC	CASRRAGLVDEQYF
NA	TRBV12-3/TRBV12-4	TRBJ1-2	many	TGTGCCAGCAGTTTAAGGGGAGCTAACTATGGCTACACCTTC	CASSLRGANYGYTF
TRBD1	TRBV28	TRBJ2-7	few	TGTGCCAGCAGTTTAGGGGGGACAGGGGGAAGAGAGCAGTACTTC	CASSLGGTGGREQYF
TRBD1	TRBV29-1	TRBJ2-3	NA	TGCAGCGTTCCCAGGGGGTACACAGATACGCAGTATTTT	CSVPRGYTDTQYF
TRBD1	TRBV7-9	TRBJ2-4	few	TGTGCCAGCAGCCAACAGGGGGTCAAAAACATTCAGTACTTC	CASSQQGVKNIQYF
NA	TRBV7-2	TRBJ2-3	NA	TGTGCCAGCAGCTTAGTACATATGGAGACCGGCACAGATACGCAGTATTTT	CASSLVHMETGTDTQYF
NA	TRBV12-3/TRBV12-4	TRBJ1-2	NA	TGTGCCAGCACCCCTGCCCTCAACTATGGCTACACCTTC	CASTPALNYGYTF
NA	TRBV20-1	TRBJ2-1	NA	TGCAGCCCGCCGGGACTCGGGTACAATGAGCAGTTCTTC	CSPPGLGYNEQFF